The TCR beta chain under discussion was sequenced for a study of shared T cell receptors in the human thymus. The trim removed 5 bases at V and 10 bases at J, leaving 12 bases unmatched. Germline CDR1 MNHEY, CDR2 SMNVEV (reference sequence). CDR3 length: 14 residues. The method was immunoSEQ multiplex PCR; TCRdb's version includes in-frame clones alone and lacks a portion of them. The sample records 700,000 to 750,000 clones, around 85% being singletons. The data were also submitted as part of a second study, on human thymus T cells. That report notes: Congenital heart defects were the reason for the corrective surgery that the donors, healthy Finnish infants, were having. Thymic as well as blood repertoires seemed to favor certain V and J genes unevenly. In unrelated individuals, thymic repertoires overlapped highly, according to related research.

This TCR came from a girl under three years old with a congenital heart defect. Sequenced input: thymocytes. The chain combines TRBV27 with TRBJ1-1; 8 bases fit TRBD1. The CDR3: CASSVDRVFLGAFF. CDR3 nucleotide sequence: TGTGCCAGCAGTGTGGACAGGGTTTTTCTAGGAGCTTTCTTT.